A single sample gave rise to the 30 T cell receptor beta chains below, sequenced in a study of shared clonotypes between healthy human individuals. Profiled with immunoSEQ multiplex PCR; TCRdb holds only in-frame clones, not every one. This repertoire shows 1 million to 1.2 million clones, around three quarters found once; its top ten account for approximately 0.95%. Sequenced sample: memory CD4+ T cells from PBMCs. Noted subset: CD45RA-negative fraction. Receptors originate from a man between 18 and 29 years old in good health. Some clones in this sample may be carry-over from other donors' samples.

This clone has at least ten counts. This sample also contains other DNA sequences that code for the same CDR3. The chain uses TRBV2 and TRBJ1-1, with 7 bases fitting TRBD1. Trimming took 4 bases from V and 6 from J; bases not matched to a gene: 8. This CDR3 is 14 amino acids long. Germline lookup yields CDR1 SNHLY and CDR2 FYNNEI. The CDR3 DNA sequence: TGTGCCAGCAGTGTTCGAACAGGGGCCGCTGAAGCTTTCTTT. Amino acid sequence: CASSVRTGAAEAFF.

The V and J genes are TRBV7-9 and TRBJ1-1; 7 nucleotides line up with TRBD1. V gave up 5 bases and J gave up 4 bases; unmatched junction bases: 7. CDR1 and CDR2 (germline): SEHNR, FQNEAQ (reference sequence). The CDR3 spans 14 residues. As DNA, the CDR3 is TGTGCCAGCAGCCCAAGGACAGGCGGCACTGAAGCTTTCTTT. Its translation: CASSPRTGGTEAFF.

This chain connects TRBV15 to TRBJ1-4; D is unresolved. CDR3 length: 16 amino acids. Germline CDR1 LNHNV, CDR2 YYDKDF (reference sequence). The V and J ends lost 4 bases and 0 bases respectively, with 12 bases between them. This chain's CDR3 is CATSNRLGATNEKLFF. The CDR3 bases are TGTGCCACCAGCAACCGACTCGGGGCAACTAATGAAAAACTGTTTTTT.

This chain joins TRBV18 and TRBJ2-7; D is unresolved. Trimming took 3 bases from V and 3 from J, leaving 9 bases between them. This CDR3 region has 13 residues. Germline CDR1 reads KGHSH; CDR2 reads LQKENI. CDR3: CASSPPINYEQYF. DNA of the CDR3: TGTGCCAGCTCACCCCCGATAAACTACGAGCAGTACTTC.

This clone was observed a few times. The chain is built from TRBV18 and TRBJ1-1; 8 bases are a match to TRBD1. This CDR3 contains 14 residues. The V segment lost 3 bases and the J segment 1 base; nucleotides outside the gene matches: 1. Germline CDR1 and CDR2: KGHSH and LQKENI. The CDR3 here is CASSPDRENTEAFF. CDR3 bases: TGTGCCAGCTCACCGGACAGGGAGAACACTGAAGCTTTCTTT.

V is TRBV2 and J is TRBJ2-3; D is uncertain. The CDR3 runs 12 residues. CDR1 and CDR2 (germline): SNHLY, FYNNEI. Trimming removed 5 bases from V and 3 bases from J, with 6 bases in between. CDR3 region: CASSLQTDTQYF. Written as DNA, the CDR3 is TGTGCCAGCAGTCTACAGACAGATACGCAGTATTTT.

CDR3 sequence: CASRPGLSYEQYF. The CDR3 bases are TGTGCCAGCCGCCCGGGACTCAGCTACGAGCAGTACTTC. V and J are TRBV6-5 and TRBJ2-7, with a weak D call TRBD2 (6 bases). Germline CDR1 reads MNHEY; CDR2 reads SVGAGI. The CDR3 sequence is 13 residues long. The ends were cut back, 8 bases at V and 3 bases at J, with 14 bases in the middle.

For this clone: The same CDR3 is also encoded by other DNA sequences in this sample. The CDR3 here is CASSLLAGGSYEQYF. For the CDR3, the DNA is TGTGCCAGCAGTTTACTCGCGGGAGGATCCTACGAGCAGTACTTC. The rearrangement links TRBV27 to TRBJ2-7; 8 nucleotides match TRBD2. Per germline, CDR1 MNHEY and CDR2 SMNVEV (reference sequence). The CDR3 runs 15 residues. The J segment lost 1 base and the V segment lost 2 bases, leaving 4 bases of the junction unmatched.

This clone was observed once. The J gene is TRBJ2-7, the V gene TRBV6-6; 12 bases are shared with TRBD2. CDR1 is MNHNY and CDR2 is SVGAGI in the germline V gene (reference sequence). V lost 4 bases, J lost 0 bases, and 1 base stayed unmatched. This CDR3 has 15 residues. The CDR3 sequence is CASSSTSGSSYEQYF. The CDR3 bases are TGTGCCAGCAGTTCGACTAGCGGGAGCTCCTACGAGCAGTACTTC.

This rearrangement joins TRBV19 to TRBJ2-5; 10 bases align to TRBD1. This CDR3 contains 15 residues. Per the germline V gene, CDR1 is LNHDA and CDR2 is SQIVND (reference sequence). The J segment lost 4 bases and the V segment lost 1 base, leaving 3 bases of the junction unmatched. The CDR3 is CASSIAWDRGETQYF. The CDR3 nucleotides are TGTGCCAGTAGTATAGCCTGGGACAGGGGAGAGACCCAGTACTTC.

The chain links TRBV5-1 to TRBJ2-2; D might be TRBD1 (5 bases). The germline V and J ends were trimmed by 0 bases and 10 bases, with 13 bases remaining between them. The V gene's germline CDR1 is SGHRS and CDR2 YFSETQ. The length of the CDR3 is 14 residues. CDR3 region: CASSLDHQGTELFF. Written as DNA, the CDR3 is TGCGCCAGCAGCTTGGACCATCAGGGAACGGAGCTGTTTTTT.

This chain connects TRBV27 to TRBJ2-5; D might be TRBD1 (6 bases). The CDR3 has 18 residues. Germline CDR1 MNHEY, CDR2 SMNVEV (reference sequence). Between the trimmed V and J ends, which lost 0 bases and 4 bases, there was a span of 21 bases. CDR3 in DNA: TGTGCCAGCAGTTTATCCGGGCAGGGGAGATTATGGACAGAGACCCAGTACTTC. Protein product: CASSLSGQGRLWTETQYF.

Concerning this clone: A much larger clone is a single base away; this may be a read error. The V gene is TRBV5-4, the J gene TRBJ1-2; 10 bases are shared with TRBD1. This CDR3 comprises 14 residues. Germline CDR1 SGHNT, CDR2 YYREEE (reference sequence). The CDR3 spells CAISGGTGEGGYTF. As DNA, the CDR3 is TGTGCCATCAGCGGAGGGACAGGGGAGGGTGGCTACACCTTC.

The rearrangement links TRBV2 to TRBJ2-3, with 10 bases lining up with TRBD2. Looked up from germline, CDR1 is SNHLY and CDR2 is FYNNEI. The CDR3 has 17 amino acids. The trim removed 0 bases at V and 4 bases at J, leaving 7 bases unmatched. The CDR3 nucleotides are TGTGCCAGCAGTGAAGCAAAGCTAGCGGGAGCCGCAGATACGCAGTATTTT. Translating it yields CASSEAKLAGAADTQYF.

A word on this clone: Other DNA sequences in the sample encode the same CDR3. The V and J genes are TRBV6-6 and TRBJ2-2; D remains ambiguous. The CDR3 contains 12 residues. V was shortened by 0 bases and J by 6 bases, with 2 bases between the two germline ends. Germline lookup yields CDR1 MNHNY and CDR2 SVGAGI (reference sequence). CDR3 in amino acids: CASSYSPGELFF. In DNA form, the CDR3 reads TGTGCCAGCAGTTACTCGCCCGGGGAGCTGTTTTTT.

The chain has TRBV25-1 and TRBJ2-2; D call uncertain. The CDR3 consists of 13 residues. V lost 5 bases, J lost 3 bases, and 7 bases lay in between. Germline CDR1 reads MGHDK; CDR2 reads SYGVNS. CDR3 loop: CASSRMDTGELFF. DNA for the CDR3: TGTGCCAGCAGTCGCATGGACACCGGGGAGCTGTTTTTT.

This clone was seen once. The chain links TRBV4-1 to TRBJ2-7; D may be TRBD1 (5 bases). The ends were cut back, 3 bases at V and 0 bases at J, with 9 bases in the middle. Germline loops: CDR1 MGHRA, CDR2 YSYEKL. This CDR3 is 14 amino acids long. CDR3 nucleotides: TGCGCCAGCAGCCAGGGTGGGGCCTCCTACGAGCAGTACTTC. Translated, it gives CASSQGGASYEQYF.

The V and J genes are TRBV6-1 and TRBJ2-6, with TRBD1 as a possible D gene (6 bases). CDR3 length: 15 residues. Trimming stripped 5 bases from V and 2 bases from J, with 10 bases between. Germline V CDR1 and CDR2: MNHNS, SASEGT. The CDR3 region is CASSNRVTGANVLTF. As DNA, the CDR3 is TGTGCCAGCAGTAACAGGGTGACTGGGGCCAACGTCCTGACTTTC.

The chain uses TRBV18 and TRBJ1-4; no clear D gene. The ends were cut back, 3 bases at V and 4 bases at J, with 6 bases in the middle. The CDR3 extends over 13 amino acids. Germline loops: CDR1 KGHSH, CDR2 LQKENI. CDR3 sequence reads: CASSPGINEKLFF. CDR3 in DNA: TGTGCCAGCTCACCGGGAATTAATGAAAAACTGTTTTTT.

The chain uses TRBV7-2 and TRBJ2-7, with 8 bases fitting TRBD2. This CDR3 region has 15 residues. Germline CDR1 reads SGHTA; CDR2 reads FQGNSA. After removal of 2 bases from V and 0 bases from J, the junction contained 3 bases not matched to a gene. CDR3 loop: CASSLSGSSSYEQYF. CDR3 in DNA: TGTGCCAGCAGCTTAAGCGGGAGTAGCTCCTACGAGCAGTACTTC.

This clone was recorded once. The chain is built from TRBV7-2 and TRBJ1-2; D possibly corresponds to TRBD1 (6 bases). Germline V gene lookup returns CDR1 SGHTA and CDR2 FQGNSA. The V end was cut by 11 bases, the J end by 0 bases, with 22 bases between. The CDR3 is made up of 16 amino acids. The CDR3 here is CAGTYSRDIANYGYTF. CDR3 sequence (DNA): TGTGCCGGCACGTACAGCAGGGACATAGCTAACTATGGCTACACCTTC.

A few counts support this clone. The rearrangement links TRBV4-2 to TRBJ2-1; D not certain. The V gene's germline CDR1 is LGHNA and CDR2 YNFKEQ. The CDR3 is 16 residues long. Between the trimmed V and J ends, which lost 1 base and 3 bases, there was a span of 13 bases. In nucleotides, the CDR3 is TGTGCCAGCAGCCAAGCCAGCGCCCGCTACTACAATGAGCAGTTCTTC. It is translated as CASSQASARYYNEQFF.

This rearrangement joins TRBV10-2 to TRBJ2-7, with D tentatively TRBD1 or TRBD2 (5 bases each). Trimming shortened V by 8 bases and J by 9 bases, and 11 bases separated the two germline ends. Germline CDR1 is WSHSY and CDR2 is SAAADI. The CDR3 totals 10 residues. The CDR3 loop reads CASGGPVQYF. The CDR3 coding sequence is TGCGCCAGCGGGGGACCGGTGCAGTACTTC.

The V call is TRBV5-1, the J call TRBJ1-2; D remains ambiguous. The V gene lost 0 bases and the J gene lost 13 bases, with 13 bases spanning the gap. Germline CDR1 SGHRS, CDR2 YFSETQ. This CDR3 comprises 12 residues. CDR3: CASSLAEELGTF. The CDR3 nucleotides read TGCGCCAGCAGCTTGGCGGAGGAGCTGGGCACCTTC.

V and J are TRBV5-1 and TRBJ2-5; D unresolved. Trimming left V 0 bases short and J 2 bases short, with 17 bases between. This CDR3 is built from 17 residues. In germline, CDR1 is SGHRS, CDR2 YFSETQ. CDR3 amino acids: CASSLGWAMAPQETQYF. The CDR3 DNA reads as TGCGCCAGCAGCTTGGGGTGGGCCATGGCACCTCAAGAGACCCAGTACTTC.

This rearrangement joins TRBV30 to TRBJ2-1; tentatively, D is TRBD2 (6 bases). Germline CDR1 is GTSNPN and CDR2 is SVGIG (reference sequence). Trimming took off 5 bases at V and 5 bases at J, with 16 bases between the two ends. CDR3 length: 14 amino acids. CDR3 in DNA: TGTGCCTGGCGGGCCCCGGGAGCCAACAATGAGCAGTTCTTC. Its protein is CAWRAPGANNEQFF.

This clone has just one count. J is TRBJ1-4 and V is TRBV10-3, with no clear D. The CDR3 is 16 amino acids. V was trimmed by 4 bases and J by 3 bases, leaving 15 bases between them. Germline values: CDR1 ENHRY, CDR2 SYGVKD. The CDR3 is CAISGHKLGSNEKLFF. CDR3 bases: TGTGCCATCAGTGGCCACAAGTTAGGATCTAATGAAAAACTGTTTTTT.

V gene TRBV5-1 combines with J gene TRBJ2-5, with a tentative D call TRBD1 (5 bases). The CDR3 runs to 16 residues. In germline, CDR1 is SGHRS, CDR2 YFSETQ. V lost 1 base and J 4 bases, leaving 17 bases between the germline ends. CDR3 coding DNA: TGCGCCAGCAGCTTGATGTTGGGCAGGGATGGAGAGACCCAGTACTTC. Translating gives CASSLMLGRDGETQYF.

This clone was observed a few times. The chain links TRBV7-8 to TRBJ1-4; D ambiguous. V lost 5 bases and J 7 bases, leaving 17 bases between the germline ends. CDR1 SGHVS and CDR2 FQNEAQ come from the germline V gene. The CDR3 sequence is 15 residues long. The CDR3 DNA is TGTGCCAGCAGCCTACTCGGTCTGGGCCGTGAAAAACTGTTTTTT. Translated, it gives CASSLLGLGREKLFF.

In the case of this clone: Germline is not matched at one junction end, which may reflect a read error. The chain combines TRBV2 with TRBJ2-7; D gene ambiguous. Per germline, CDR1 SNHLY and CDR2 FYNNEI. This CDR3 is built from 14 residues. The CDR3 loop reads CASGEYGLSYEQYF. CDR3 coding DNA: TGTGCCAGCGGTGAATATGGCTTATCCTACGAGCAGTACTTC.